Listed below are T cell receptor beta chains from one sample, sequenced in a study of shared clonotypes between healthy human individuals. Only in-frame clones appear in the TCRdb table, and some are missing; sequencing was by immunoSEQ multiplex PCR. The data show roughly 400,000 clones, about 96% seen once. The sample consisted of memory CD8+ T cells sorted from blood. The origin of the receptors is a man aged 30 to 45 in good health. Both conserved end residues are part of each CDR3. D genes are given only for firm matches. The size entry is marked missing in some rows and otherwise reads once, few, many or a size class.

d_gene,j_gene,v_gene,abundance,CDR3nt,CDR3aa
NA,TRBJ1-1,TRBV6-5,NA,TGTGCCAGCAGTTACTCTTTGGGATCTGGCACTGAAGCTTTCTTT,CASSYSLGSGTEAFF
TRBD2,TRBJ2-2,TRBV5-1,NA,TGCGCCAGCAGCCCCCGGACTAGCGTGACCGGGGAGCTGTTTTTT,CASSPRTSVTGELFF
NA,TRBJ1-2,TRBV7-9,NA,TGTGCCAGCAGCTTGGGATCTTACTATGGCTACACCTTC,CASSLGSYYGYTF
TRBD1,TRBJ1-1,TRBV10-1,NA,TGCGCCAGCAGTGCGACAGGGGAAGCTTTCTTT,CASSATGEAFF
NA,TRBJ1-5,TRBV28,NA,TGTGCCAGCAGTGGGAATCAGCCCCAGCATTTT,CASSGNQPQHF
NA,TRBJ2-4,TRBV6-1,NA,TGTGCCAGCAGTGAAGCGTCTCGGGCCTACCAAAACATTCAGTACTTC,CASSEASRAYQNIQYF
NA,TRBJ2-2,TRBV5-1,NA,TGCGCCAGCAGCTTGGGCGGGGCAAACACCGGGGAGCTGTTTTTT,CASSLGGANTGELFF
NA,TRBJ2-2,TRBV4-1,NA,TGCGCCAGCAGCTATAAGTATAGCGGGAACACCGGGGAGCTGTTTTTT,CASSYKYSGNTGELFF
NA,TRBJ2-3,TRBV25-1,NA,TGTGCCAGCGGGGTAACAGATACGCAGTATTTT,CASGVTDTQYF
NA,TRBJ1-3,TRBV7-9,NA,TGTGCCAGCAGCCCCCTCCCGTCGTTCCGAGTAGCCTCTGGAAACACCATATATTTT,CASSPLPSFRVASGNTIYF
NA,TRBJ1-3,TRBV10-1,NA,TGCGCCAGCAGTGACAGCTCTGGAAACACCATATATTTT,CASSDSSGNTIYF
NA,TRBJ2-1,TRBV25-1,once,TGTGCCAGCAGGGGAACAGGGAGCGGTGAGCAGTTCTTC,CASRGTGSGEQFF
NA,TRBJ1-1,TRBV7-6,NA,TGTGCCAGCAGCTCAGGGGCGGGCACTGAAGCTTTCTTT,CASSSGAGTEAFF
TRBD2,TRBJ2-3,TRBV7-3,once,TGTGCCAGCAGCCCAGCGGGAGGGGGCACAGATACGCAGTATTTT,CASSPAGGGTDTQYF
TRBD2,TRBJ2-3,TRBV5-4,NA,TGTGCCAGCAGCTTGGAGCACTCAAAACTAGCGGGACTCCAAGATACGCAGTATTTT,CASSLEHSKLAGLQDTQYF
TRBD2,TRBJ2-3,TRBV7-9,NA,TGTGCCAGCAGCTTATCAACTAGCGGTTTCACAGATACGCAGTATTTT,CASSLSTSGFTDTQYF
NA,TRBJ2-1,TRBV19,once,TGTGCCAGTAGTCCACTCCCGTTAAATGAGCAGTTCTTC,CASSPLPLNEQFF
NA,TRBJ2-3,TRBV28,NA,TGTGCCAGCAGTACGCACAGGGTCATCTTGACAGATACGCAGTATTTT,CASSTHRVILTDTQYF
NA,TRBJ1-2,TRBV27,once,TGTGCCAGCAGTTTTGACAGCGGCTATGGCTACACCTTC,CASSFDSGYGYTF
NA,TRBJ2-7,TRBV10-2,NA,TGCGCCACCTCCTCGGGGGCCGCCTACGAGCAGTACTTC,CATSSGAAYEQYF
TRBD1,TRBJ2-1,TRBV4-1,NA,TGCGCCAGCAGCCAATACGGGACAGACAATGAGCAGTTCTTC,CASSQYGTDNEQFF
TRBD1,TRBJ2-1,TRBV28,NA,TGTGCCAGCTCCCCAGGGGGCTATGAGCAGTTCTTC,CASSPGGYEQFF
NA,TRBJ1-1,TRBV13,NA,TGTGCCAGCAGCTCAGGGTGGAGAACTGAAGCTTTCTTT,CASSSGWRTEAFF
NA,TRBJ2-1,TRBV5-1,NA,TGCGCCAGCAGTCTCGGCGACAAATACAATGAGCAGTTCTTC,CASSLGDKYNEQFF
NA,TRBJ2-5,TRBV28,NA,TGTGCCAGCAGTTTTAGGGACTTTAGGGAGACCCAGTACTTC,CASSFRDFRETQYF
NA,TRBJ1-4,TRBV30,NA,TGTGCCTGGAGTGTCTCGAGTTTCTACAATGAAAAACTGTTTTTT,CAWSVSSFYNEKLFF
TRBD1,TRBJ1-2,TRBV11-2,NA,TGTGCCAGCAGCCAACCGGGACAGTCTACTAACTATGGCTACACCTTC,CASSQPGQSTNYGYTF
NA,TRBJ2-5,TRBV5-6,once,TGTGCCAGCAGCTTGGCAGGGGTAGCCGGGGAGACCCAGTACTTC,CASSLAGVAGETQYF
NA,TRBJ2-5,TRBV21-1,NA,TGTGCCAGCAGTACTCGCATATACACTTTCTCTGAGACCCAGTACTTC,CASSTRIYTFSETQYF
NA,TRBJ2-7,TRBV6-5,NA,TGTGCCAGCAGTTACTCGCACTCCTACGAGCAGTACTTC,CASSYSHSYEQYF
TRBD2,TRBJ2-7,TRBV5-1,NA,TGCGCCAGCAGCTTTGCGAGCGGGAGGGCCCCCTCCTCCTACGAGCAGTACTTC,CASSFASGRAPSSYEQYF
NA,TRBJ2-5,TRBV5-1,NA,TGCGCCAGCAGCTTGGGGCAGGGGAACCAAGAGACCCAGTACTTC,CASSLGQGNQETQYF
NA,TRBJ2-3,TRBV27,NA,TGTGCCAGCAGTTTCGGAGGCACCAGGCTCGGCACAGATACGCAGTATTTT,CASSFGGTRLGTDTQYF
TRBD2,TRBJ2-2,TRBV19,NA,TGTGCCAGTAGTATAGTTCGGGTTGGGCTAGCGGGACACACCGGGGAGCTGTTTTTT,CASSIVRVGLAGHTGELFF
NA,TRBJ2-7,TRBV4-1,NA,TGCGCCAGCTCTTCCCGAGACATGCGATTAGGAACCTACGAGCAGTACTTC,CASSSRDMRLGTYEQYF
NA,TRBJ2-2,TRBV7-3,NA,TGTGCCAGCAGCTTAAATCCTCCCACGAACACCGGGGAGCTGTTTTTT,CASSLNPPTNTGELFF
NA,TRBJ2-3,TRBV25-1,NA,TGTGCCAGCAGATTAACAACGAGCCACACAGATACGCAGTATTTT,CASRLTTSHTDTQYF
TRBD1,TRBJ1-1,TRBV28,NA,TGTGCCAGCAGTTTATCTGGGACAGGGCTTAACACTGAAGCTTTCTTT,CASSLSGTGLNTEAFF
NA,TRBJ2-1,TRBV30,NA,TGTGCCTGGACTTTTACTTTCCGGCGGGGCTCTCTTTACAATGAGCAGTTCTTC,CAWTFTFRRGSLYNEQFF
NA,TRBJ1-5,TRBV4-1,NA,TGCGCCAGCAGCCCCGGTACAGGATTCTACCAGCCCCAGCATTTT,CASSPGTGFYQPQHF
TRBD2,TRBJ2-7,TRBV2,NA,TGTGCCAGCAGTGAAAGGGGAGGGAGGGGTCGCTACGAGCAGTACTTC,CASSERGGRGRYEQYF
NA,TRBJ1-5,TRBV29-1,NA,TGCAGCGTCTTAGTCAGGGAGACCCAGCATTTT,CSVLVRETQHF
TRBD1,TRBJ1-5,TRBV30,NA,TGTGCCTGGAGTAGGCAGGGGGATCAGCCCCAGCATTTT,CAWSRQGDQPQHF
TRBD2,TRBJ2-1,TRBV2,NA,TGTGCCAGCAGTGATCTAGCGGGAGGAAGGGAGCAGTTCTTC,CASSDLAGGREQFF
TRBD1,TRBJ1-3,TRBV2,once,TGTGCCAGCAGTGAAAGACAGGGAGGTTCTGGAAACACCATATATTTT,CASSERQGGSGNTIYF
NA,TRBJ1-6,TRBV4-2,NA,TGTGCCAGCAGCCAAGATCAAGACAGCTATTCACCCCTCCACTTT,CASSQDQDSYSPLHF
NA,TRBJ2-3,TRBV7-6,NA,TGTGCCAGCAGCTATAGAGCGGGCCCCACAGATACGCAGTATTTT,CASSYRAGPTDTQYF
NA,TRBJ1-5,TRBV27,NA,TGTGCCAGCAGTTTAGGGGGGGCACCCAATCAGCCCCAGCATTTT,CASSLGGAPNQPQHF
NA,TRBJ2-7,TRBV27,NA,TGTGCCAGCAGTTTATCGAGAGCGCGCGAGCAGTACTTC,CASSLSRAREQYF
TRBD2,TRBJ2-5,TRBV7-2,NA,TGTGCCAGCAGCTTCCCTAGCGGCCAAGAGACCCAGTACTTC,CASSFPSGQETQYF